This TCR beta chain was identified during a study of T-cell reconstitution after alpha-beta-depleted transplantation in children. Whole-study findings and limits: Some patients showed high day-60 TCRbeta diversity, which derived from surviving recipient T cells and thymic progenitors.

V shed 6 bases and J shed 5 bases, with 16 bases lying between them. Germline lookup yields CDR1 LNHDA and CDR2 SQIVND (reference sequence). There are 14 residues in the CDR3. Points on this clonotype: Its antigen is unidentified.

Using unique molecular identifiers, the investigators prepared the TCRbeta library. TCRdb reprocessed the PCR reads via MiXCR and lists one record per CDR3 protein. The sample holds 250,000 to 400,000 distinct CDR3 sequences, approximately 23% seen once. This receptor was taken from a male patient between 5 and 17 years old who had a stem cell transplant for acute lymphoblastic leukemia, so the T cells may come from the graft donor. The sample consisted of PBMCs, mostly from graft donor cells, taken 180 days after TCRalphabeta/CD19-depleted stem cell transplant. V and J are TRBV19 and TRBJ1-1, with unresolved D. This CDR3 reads CASSLPRGRTEAFF. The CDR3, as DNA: TGTGCCAGTAGCCTACCCCGGGGTAGGACTGAAGCTTTCTTT.